This T cell receptor (beta chain) stems from a study of siplizumab effects on memory and regulatory T cells. Study-level findings and limits: The apparent diversity of naive T cells exceeded that of memory cells, and naive T cells seemed to make a major contribution to the alloresponse. Siplizumab, the agent tested, significantly reduced alloreactive sequences traceable to unstimulated CD4+ memory cells.

Using a few donor pairs, the authors sequenced unstimulated naive, memory, effector memory and TEMRA subsets. Per sample, the assay covered roughly 10^5 TCR templates. The protocol was immunoSEQ multiplex PCR, while the TCRdb copy is restricted to in-frame clones and leaves out a portion. The table lists roughly 69,000 clones, less than 90% of them singletons. For this clone: Antigen: not known.

The sequencing sample was made of memory CD4+ T cells sorted from blood. The sequence was obtained from a human donor in good health.

The CDR3 region has the DNA TGTGCCAGCAGCTACATGTCACCCACCGGGGAGCTGTTTTTT. Amino acids: CASSYMSPTGELFF. V usage is TRBV6-6 and J usage is TRBJ2-2, with D unclear. The length of the CDR3 is 14 residues. The germline CDR1 and CDR2 sequences are MNHNY and SVGAGI (reference sequence). V was pared by 6 bases and J by 4 bases, with 12 bases between.